This T cell receptor beta chain was identified in a study of cytomegalovirus exposure and HLA in healthy donors. Points from the study as a whole: What was likely a sequencing artifact was a cluster of highly shared sequence variants. In vitro confirmation showed three CMV-associated chains to be CMV antigen specific.

Regarding this clone: What it binds is unknown.

Use of 60 Vbeta and 13 Jbeta primers characterized the PCR. The authors' processing: In a later analysis, of around 83 million unique beta chains, about 11 million appeared in at least two donors. This table comes from immunoSEQ multiplex PCR, and its TCRdb copy is limited to in-frame clones, with some not included. V and J calls plus clone size are reproduced from that table; the DNA served to infer D and trimming. The sample has 150,000 or so clones; roughly 81% are singletons. The germline gives CDR1 MGHRA, CDR2 YSYEKL. V dropped 0 bases and J dropped 6 bases, with 9 bases sitting between them. The CDR3 covers 13 residues.

The sample taken for sequencing was PBMCs. This receptor was obtained from a woman aged 18 to 35 in good health and CMV-seronegative. The genes are TRBV4-1 and TRBJ2-7; perhaps TRBD2 as D (5 bases). The CDR3 DNA reads as TGCGCCAGCAGCCAAGATCGGAGCGGCGAGCAGTACTTC. It yields the protein CASSQDRSGEQYF.